This entry is about one T cell receptor (beta chain). The table came from immunoSEQ multiplex PCR; TCRdb's copy has only in-frame clones and leaves some out. The data show over 11,000 clones, about two thirds seen once. This record belongs to a study of neoadjuvant anti-PD-1 for oral cavity cancer. Study details: Patients without progression got a fourth dose around day 43.

Trimming shortened V by 3 bases and J by 0 bases, and 11 bases separated the two germline ends. Germline V gene lookup returns CDR1 SQVTM and CDR2 ANQGSEA. The CDR3 spans 14 residues. The chain links TRBV29-1 to TRBJ1-1; D not resolved. This TCR was sampled from a person aged 40 to 85 with oral cavity squamous cell carcinoma. The specimen was PBMCs, collected before nivolumab (anti-PD-1) treatment. Here the CDR3 reads CSVEGGFMNTEAFF. The CDR3 coding sequence is TGCAGCGTTGAGGGCGGTTTTATGAACACTGAAGCTTTCTTT.